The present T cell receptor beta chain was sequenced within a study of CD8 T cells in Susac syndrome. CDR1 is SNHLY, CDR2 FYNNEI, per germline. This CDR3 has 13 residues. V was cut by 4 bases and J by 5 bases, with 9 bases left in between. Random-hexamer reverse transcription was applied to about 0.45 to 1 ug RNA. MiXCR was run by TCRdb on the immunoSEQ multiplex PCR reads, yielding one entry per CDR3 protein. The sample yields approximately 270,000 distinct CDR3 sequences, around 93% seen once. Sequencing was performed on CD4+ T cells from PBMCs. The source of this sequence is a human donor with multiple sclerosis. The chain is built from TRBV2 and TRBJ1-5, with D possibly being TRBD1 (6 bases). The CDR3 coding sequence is TGTGCCAGCAGTGTTAAGGGGGATCAGCCCCAGCATTTT. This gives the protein CASSVKGDQPQHF. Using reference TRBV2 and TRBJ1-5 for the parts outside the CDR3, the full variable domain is EPEVTQTPSHQVTQMGQEVILRCVPISNHLYFYWYRQILGQKVEFLVSFYNNEISEKSEIFDDQFSVERPDGSNFTLKIRSTKLEDSAMYFCASSVKGDQPQHFGDGTRLSIL.